These 20 T cell receptor beta chains originate from one sample sequenced in a study of CD8+ T cells in alopecia areata. Once RNA had been extracted, it was reverse transcribed into cDNA to act as the sequencing template. Data came from immunoSEQ multiplex PCR; TCRdb stores just in-frame clones and leaves some out. The table has about 150,000 clones, 54% seen once. The treatment was: oral pan-JAK inhibitor, 5-10 mg twice daily. The specimen was CD8+ T cells sorted from blood, collected at week 4, from a patient treated with tofacitinib. These receptor sequences come from a human donor with alopecia areata.

This clone was observed a single time. J is TRBJ2-3 and V is TRBV4-1; 9 positions match TRBD1. This CDR3 contains 15 residues. The germline V gene encodes CDR1 MGHRA and CDR2 YSYEKL. The ends lost 3 bases at V and 3 bases at J; junction bases unmatched: 4. In DNA, the CDR3 is TGCGCCAGCAGCCACCGGGACAGGGCTACAGATACGCAGTATTTT. Amino acid sequence: CASSHRDRATDTQYF.

In this sample, this clone turned up a few times. A far larger clone is off by one base, so a read error is likely. The same CDR3 is also encoded by other DNA sequences in this sample. This chain uses TRBV7-3 with TRBJ1-2, with no clear D. The germline CDR1 and CDR2 sequences are SGHTA and FQGTGA. The CDR3 extends over 15 amino acids. The V and J ends lost 5 bases and 4 bases respectively, with 17 bases between them. CDR3 DNA sequence: TGTGCCAGCAGCCAAGATAGGGCCAGCGGCTATGGCTACACCTTC. Translated, it gives CASSQDRASGYGYTF. Together with reference TRBV7-3 and TRBJ1-2, the CDR3 gives the full variable domain: GAGVSQTPSNKVTEKGKYVELRCDPISGHTALYWYRQSLGQGPEFLIYFQGTGAADDSGLPNDRFFAVRPEGSVSTLKIQRTERGDSAVYLCASSQDRASGYGYTFGSGTRLTVV.

The chain is built from TRBV13 and TRBJ2-1; the D gene could be TRBD1 or TRBD2 (5 bases each). V was pared by 5 bases and J by 2 bases, with 13 bases between. There are 15 residues in the CDR3. Germline V gene data show CDR1 as PRHDT and CDR2 as FYEKMQ (reference sequence). The CDR3 nucleotides read TGTGCCAGCAGCCCTCGGGACCCCGCCTACAATGAGCAGTTCTTC. It translates to CASSPRDPAYNEQFF.

This clone appeared a few times. This may stem from a read error, because a much larger clone lies one nucleotide away. The chain combines TRBV6-6 with TRBJ2-6; D is uncertain. There are 14 residues in the CDR3. Germline CDR1 reads MNHNY; CDR2 reads SVGAGI (reference sequence). With 2 bases removed from V and 0 bases from J, the gap between germline ends came to 2 bases. CDR3 DNA: TGTGCCAGCAGTTACAGCTCTGGGGCCAACGTCCTGACTTTC. Translated: CASSYSSGANVLTF.

V gene TRBV29-1 combines with J gene TRBJ2-1; 10 nucleotides line up with TRBD2. Germline CDR1 reads SQVTM; CDR2 reads ANQGSEA. The CDR3 runs to 12 residues. The junction had 5 bases not matched to a gene; V was cut back by 7 bases and J by 8 bases. In DNA form, the CDR3 reads TGCAGCGCCAAGCGGGGGGGCGATGAGCAGTTCTTC. Residues: CSAKRGGDEQFF.

The CDR3 bases are TGTGCCAGCAGCCAATCCCCAGGGGAGAGGCTTCGCGGCTACACCTTC. It yields the protein CASSQSPGERLRGYTF. The chain employs TRBV5-4 and TRBJ1-2; the D gene is possibly TRBD1 (6 bases). This CDR3 region has 16 residues. Per germline, CDR1 SGHNT and CDR2 YYREEE (reference sequence). Between the trimmed V and J ends, which lost 4 bases and 8 bases, there was a span of 24 bases.

A single count supports this clone. The chain's CDR3 is CAWSTGGFDEQYF. In DNA, the CDR3 is TGTGCCTGGAGTACAGGGGGCTTCGACGAGCAGTACTTC. The rearrangement links TRBV30 to TRBJ2-7; 9 nucleotides line up with TRBD1. The germline CDR1 and CDR2 sequences are GTSNPN and SVGIG (reference sequence). The V gene end was trimmed by 2 bases and the J gene end by 5 bases; junction bases not matched to a gene: 4. CDR3 size: 13 residues.

The V gene is TRBV5-4, the J gene TRBJ2-7; 9 nucleotides agree with TRBD1. Trimming removed 4 bases from V and 6 bases from J; junction bases left unmatched: 8. The CDR3 has 14 residues. Germline V gives CDR1 SGHNT, CDR2 YYREEE (reference sequence). The CDR3 protein is CASSPPGTGFEQYF. The CDR3 nucleotides are TGTGCCAGCAGCCCACCCGGGACAGGGTTCGAGCAGTACTTC.

V usage is TRBV27 and J usage is TRBJ2-7; 9 bases agree with TRBD1. CDR1 MNHEY and CDR2 SMNVEV come from the germline V gene (reference sequence). V trimming: 6 bases; J trimming: 5 bases; junction bases outside the gene matches: 8. The CDR3 extends over 14 amino acids. The CDR3 spells CASSPGTGTHEQYF. The CDR3 DNA follows: TGTGCCAGCAGCCCAGGGACAGGGACCCACGAGCAGTACTTC.

This clone turned up a few times. V is TRBV30 and J is TRBJ2-5; TRBD2 might be the D (6 bases). The DNA end is a closer match to TRBJ2-7, so the J assignment may be wrong. In germline, CDR1 is GTSNPN, CDR2 SVGIG (reference sequence). The CDR3 consists of 11 residues. The CDR3 nucleotides are TGTGCCTGGAGTTGGAGGGGCGAGCAGTACTTC. Translated, it gives CAWSWRGEQYF.

The V gene is TRBV2, the J gene TRBJ2-7; 9 bases are a match to TRBD2. The CDR3 runs to 15 residues. CDR1 SNHLY and CDR2 FYNNEI come from the germline V gene. Trimming removed 6 bases from V and 4 bases from J; junction bases left unmatched: 10. Written as DNA, the CDR3 is TGTGCCAGCAGACCAATTAGCGGGGGTGATTACGAGCAGTACTTC. The encoded protein is CASRPISGGDYEQYF.

This chain uses TRBV27 with TRBJ2-7; 7 bases agree with TRBD1. The germline CDR1 and CDR2 sequences are MNHEY and SMNVEV (reference sequence). Unmatched junction bases numbered 14, after V lost 5 bases and J lost 4 bases. This CDR3 has 16 residues. The CDR3 reads CASSASQGEWEYEQYF. The CDR3 coding sequence is TGTGCCAGCAGTGCAAGTCAGGGGGAATGGGAATACGAGCAGTACTTC.

The V gene is TRBV27, the J gene TRBJ2-1, with 12 positions matching TRBD2. This CDR3 is built from 13 residues. Germline-derived CDR1 and CDR2 are MNHEY and SMNVEV (reference sequence). V gave up 9 bases and J gave up 4 bases; unmatched junction bases: 1. The CDR3 loop reads CASGLAGYNEQFF. In nucleotides, the CDR3 is TGTGCCAGTGGACTAGCGGGGTACAATGAGCAGTTCTTC.

V is TRBV29-1 and J is TRBJ1-2; D may be TRBD1 (5 bases). Between the trimmed V and J ends, which lost 4 bases and 4 bases, there was a span of 13 bases. This CDR3 region has 13 residues. CDR1 and CDR2 (germline): SQVTM, ANQGSEA. The CDR3: CSVGTGDTYGYTF. In nucleotides, the CDR3 is TGCAGCGTTGGAACAGGAGACACCTATGGCTACACCTTC.

The J gene is TRBJ2-5, the V gene TRBV5-4; D remains unclear. V lost 2 bases to trimming and J lost 0 bases, with 5 bases between them. This CDR3 is built from 13 residues. Per the germline V gene, CDR1 is SGHNT and CDR2 is YYREEE (reference sequence). CDR3 in DNA: TGTGCCAGCAGCTTCGGGTACCAAGAGACCCAGTACTTC. This encodes CASSFGYQETQYF. Looking up the rest from reference TRBV5-4 and TRBJ2-5 gives the full variable domain: ETGVTQSPTHLIKTRGQQVTLRCSSQSGHNTVSWYQQALGQGPQFIFQYYREEENGRGNFPPRFSGLQFPNYSSELNVNALELDDSALYLCASSFGYQETQYFGPGTRLLVL.

Only a few counts were recorded for this clone. V gene TRBV6-5 combines with J gene TRBJ1-5, with 7 bases aligning to TRBD1. V lost 4 bases, J lost 6 bases, and 9 bases stayed unmatched. The germline V gene has CDR1 MNHEY and CDR2 SVGAGI. The CDR3 is 15 residues long. The CDR3 spells CASSSDGQEGQPQHF. The CDR3 DNA sequence: TGTGCCAGCAGTTCGGATGGACAGGAGGGTCAGCCCCAGCATTTT.

The chain uses TRBV7-2 and TRBJ2-5, with 7 bases fitting TRBD2. This CDR3 is 14 amino acids long. V gave up 5 bases and J gave up 3 bases; unmatched junction bases: 6. Per germline, CDR1 SGHTA and CDR2 FQGNSA. CDR3 nucleotide sequence: TGTGCCAGCAGCCTGGGAGGGCGGGAAGAGACCCAGTACTTC. This translates into CASSLGGREETQYF.

The chain has TRBV11-2 and TRBJ1-2; 9 bases are a match to TRBD1. V lost 5 bases, J lost 3 bases, and 10 bases stayed unmatched. This CDR3 region has 16 residues. Germline V gene lookup returns CDR1 SGHAT and CDR2 FQNNGV. The CDR3 region has the DNA TGTGCCAGCAGCGAGCGGGACAGGGAGTACGACTATGGCTACACCTTC. It is translated as CASSERDREYDYGYTF.

This clone showed up just once. Within the sample, other DNA sequences also encode this same CDR3. The rearrangement joins TRBV30 to TRBJ1-2; unclear D gene. The CDR3 covers 11 residues. Germline values: CDR1 GTSNPN, CDR2 SVGIG (reference sequence). The V end lost 4 bases, the J end lost 5 bases, and 8 bases lay between the germline ends. The CDR3 sequence is CAWTLGYGYTF. For the CDR3, the DNA is TGTGCCTGGACCTTGGGGTATGGCTACACCTTC.

The chain carries TRBV7-9 and TRBJ1-5, with no clear D. Between the trimmed V and J ends, which lost 5 bases and 4 bases, there was a span of 12 bases. Germline V gives CDR1 SEHNR, CDR2 FQNEAQ (reference sequence). This CDR3 spans 14 amino acids. The CDR3 protein is CASSPGEANQPQHF. CDR3 in DNA: TGTGCCAGCAGCCCCGGGGAGGCAAATCAGCCCCAGCATTTT.